The sequence of this TCR beta chain was determined in a study of blood T cell repertoires in COVID-19. At the level of the study: Both acute and convalescent COVID-19 samples were obtained from the United States, Italy and Spain. Sources were T cells, B-cell-depleted T cells, or PBMCs; the material itself was cDNA or gDNA.

Germline CDR1 MNHEY, CDR2 SMNVEV (reference sequence). The CDR3 spans 15 residues. V gave up 1 base and J gave up 4 bases, with 14 bases separating them. Per the study methods: Amplification of reference gene primers was used by the study to estimate nucleated cell counts. Assay used: immunoSEQ multiplex PCR; TCRdb lists only in-frame clones, some missing. V, J and clone size are those of that table, while D and trimming were read from the DNA. The data show some 87,000 clones, over 70% seen once. The TCR originated in an elderly man with active or convalescent COVID-19. The rearrangement links TRBV27 to TRBJ2-7; D might be TRBD2 (6 bases). The sequencing sample was made of peripheral blood. This CDR3 is CASSLYRGEPYEQYF. For the CDR3, the DNA is TGTGCCAGCAGTTTATATCGCGGGGAGCCTTACGAGCAGTACTTC.